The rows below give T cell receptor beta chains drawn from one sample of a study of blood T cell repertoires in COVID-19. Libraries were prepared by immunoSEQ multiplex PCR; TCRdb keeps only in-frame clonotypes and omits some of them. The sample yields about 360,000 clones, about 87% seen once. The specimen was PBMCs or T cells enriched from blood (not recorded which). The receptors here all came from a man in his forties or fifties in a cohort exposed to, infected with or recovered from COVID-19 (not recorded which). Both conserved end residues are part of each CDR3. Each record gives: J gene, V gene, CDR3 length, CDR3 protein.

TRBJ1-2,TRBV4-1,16,CASSQVGTGGNYGYTF
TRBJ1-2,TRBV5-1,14,CASSVNRREDGYTF
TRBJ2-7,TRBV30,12,CAWSALTYEQYF
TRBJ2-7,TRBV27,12,CASSLQGGEQYF
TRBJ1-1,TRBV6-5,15,CASRRGTEMNTEAFF
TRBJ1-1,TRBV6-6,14,CASSPTGEGTEAFF
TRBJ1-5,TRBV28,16,CASSLGGPGANQPQHF
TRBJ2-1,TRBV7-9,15,CASSNRLAGYNEQFF
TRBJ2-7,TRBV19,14,CASSSWDRGAEQYF
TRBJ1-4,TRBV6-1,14,CASSDRGANEKLFF
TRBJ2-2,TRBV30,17,CAWTDDRGRRGTGELFF
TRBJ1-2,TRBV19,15,CASSILGTAHYGYTF
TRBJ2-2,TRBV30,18,CAWIHTGGEGFRTGELFF
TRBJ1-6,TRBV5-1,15,CASSLDGVDSSPLHF
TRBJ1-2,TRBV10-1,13,CASSPRLRDGYTF
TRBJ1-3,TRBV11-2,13,CASTGYSGNTIYF
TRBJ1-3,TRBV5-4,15,CASSLAPDSGNTIYF
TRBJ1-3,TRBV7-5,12,CVRSLQGNTIYF
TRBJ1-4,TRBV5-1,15,CASSSFPTTNEKLFF
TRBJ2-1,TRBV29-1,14,CSVDIAGGRNEQFF
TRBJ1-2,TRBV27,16,CASSLSSDRDGYGYTF
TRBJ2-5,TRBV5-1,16,CASSLVGLADQETQYF
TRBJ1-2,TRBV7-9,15,CASSSTGRVNYGYTF
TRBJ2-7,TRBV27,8,CASTLEYF
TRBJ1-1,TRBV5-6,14,CASSLRRLNTEAFF
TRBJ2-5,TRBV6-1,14,CASSLITGTPTQYF
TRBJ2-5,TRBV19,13,CASSPRGGETQYF
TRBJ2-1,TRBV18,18,CASSPPVGGPIGYNEQFF
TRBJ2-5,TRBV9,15,CASSPQGLAEETQYF
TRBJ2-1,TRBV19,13,CASSRDGRGEQFF
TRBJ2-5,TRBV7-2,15,CASSLHPSGQETQYF
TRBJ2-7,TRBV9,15,CASSVQGAPPYEQYF
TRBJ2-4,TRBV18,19,CASSPIPGTGDQGKNIQYF
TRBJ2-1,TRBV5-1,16,CASSLGLAGGSNEQFF
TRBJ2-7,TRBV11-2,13,CATEGGETYEQYF
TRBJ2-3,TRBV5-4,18,CASSLGPRGSGSTDTQYF
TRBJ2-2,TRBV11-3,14,CASRSGGAAGELFF
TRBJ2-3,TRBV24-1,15,CATSDPGGATDTQYF
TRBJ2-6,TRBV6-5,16,CASSYSRQSGANVLTF
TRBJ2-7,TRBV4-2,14,CASSRTSGSYEQYF
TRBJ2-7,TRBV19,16,CASSTTGTSGIYEQYF
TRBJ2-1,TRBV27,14,CASRHPGQDNEQFF
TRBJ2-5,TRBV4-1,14,CASSTPGQGETQYF
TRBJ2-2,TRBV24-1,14,CATSSGSVGGELFF
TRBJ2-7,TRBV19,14,CASSIDGGAYEQYF
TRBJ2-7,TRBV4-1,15,CASSQDPGQTYEQYF
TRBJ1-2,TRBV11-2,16,CASSYESRDIFYGYTF
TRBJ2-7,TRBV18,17,CASSLLAPTTTSYEQYF
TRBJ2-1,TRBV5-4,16,CASSPTPDRRNNEQFF
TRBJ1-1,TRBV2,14,CASMVRGTGTEAFF
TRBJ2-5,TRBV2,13,CASTQGAEETQYF